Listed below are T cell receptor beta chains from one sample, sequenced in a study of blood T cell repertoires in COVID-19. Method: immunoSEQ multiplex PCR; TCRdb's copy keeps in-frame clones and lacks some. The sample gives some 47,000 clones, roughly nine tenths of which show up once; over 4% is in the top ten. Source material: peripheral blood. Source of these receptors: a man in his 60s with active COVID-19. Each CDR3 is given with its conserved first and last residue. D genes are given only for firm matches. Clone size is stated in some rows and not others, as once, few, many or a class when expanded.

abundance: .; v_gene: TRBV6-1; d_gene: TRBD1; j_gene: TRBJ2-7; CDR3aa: CASSEWWNTGAEEQYF; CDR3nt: TGTGCCAGCAGTGAATGGTGGAATACAGGGGCGGAAGAGCAGTACTTC
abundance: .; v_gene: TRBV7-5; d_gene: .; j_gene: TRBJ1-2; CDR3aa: CARSLGAPGGVFKYGGYTF; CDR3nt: TGTGCCAGAAGCTTAGGCGCGCCAGGGGGCGTCTTTAAGTACGGTGGCTACACCTTC
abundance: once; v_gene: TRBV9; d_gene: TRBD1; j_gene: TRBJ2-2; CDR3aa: CASSGTGGTGELFF; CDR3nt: TGTGCCAGCAGCGGCACAGGGGGCACCGGGGAGCTGTTTTTT
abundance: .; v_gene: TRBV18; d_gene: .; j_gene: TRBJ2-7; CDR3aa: CASSPPSGQGYEQYF; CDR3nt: TGTGCCAGCTCACCCCCCAGCGGGCAAGGCTACGAGCAGTACTTC
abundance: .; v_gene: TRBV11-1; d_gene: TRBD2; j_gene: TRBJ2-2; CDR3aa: CASSILSGGVTGELFF; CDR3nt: TGTGCCAGCAGCATCCTTTCGGGAGGGGTCACCGGGGAGCTGTTTTTT
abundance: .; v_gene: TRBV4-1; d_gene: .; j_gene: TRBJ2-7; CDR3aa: CASSPSRQIPSQYF; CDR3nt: TGCGCCAGCAGCCCCTCCCGACAGATTCCATCGCAGTACTTC
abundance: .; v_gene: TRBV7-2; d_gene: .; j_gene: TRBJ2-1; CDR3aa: CASSLSSVNYNEQFF; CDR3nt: TGTGCCAGCAGCTTGTCTAGCGTGAACTACAATGAGCAGTTCTTC
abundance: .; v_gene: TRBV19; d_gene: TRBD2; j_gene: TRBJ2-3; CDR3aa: CASSILAGKTTDTQYF; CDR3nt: TGTGCCAGTAGTATACTAGCGGGGAAAACCACAGATACGCAGTATTTT
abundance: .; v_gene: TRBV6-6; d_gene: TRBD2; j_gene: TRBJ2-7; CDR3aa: CASSYSGGRWTYEQYF; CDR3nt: TGTGCCAGCAGTTACTCGGGAGGGAGGTGGACCTACGAGCAGTACTTC
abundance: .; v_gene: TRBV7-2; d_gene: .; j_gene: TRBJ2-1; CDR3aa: CASSLALDSNNEQFF; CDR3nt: TGTGCCAGCAGCTTAGCCCTGGACTCCAACAATGAGCAGTTCTTC
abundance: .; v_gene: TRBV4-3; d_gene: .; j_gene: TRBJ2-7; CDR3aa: CASSQKQGSGYEQYF; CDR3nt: TGCGCCAGCAGCCAGAAACAGGGATCGGGGTACGAGCAGTACTTC
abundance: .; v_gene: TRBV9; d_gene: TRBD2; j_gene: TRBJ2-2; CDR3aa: CASSVGSSGRTYTGELFF; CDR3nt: TGTGCCAGCAGCGTAGGAAGTAGCGGGAGGACTTACACCGGGGAGCTGTTTTTT
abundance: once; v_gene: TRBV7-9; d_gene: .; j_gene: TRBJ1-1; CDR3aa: CASSLQGPNTEAFF; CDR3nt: TGTGCCAGCAGCCTACAGGGCCCGAACACTGAAGCTTTCTTT
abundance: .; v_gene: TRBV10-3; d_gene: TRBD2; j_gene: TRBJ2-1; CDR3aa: CAISLTSGFFNEQFF; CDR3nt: TGTGCCATCAGCCTAACTAGCGGGTTCTTCAATGAGCAGTTCTTC
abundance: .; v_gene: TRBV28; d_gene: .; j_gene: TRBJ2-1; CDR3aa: CASSLWGLSSYNEQFF; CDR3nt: TGTGCCAGCAGTTTATGGGGACTGAGCTCCTACAATGAGCAGTTCTTC
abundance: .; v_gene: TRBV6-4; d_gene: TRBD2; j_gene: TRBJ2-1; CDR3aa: CASSDSASGRGFEQFF; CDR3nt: TGTGCCAGCAGTGACTCGGCTAGCGGGAGGGGCTTTGAGCAGTTCTTC
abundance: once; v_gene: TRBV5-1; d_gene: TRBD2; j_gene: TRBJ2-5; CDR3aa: CASSFSGSGAETQYF; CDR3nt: TGCGCCAGCAGCTTTAGCGGGAGCGGCGCAGAGACCCAGTACTTC
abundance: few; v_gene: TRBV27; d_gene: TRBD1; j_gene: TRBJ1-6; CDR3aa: CAIRQGYNSPLHF; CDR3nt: TGTGCCATCAGACAGGGCTATAATTCACCCCTCCACTTT
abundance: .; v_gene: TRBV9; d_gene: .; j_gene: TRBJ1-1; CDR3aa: CASSVTGMNTEAFF; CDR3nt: TGTGCCAGCAGCGTAACAGGGATGAACACTGAAGCTTTCTTT
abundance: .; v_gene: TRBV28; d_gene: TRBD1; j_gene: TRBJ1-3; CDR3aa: CASRDRAGNTIYF; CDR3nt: TGTGCCAGCAGAGACAGGGCTGGAAACACCATATATTTT
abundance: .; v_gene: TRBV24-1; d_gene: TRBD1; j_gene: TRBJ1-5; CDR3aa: CATSDPRQGSQPQHF; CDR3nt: TGTGCCACCAGTGATCCACGACAGGGCAGCCAGCCCCAGCATTTT
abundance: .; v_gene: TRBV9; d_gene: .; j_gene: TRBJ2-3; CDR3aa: CASSVVSGTVTDTQYF; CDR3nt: TGTGCCAGCAGCGTAGTTAGCGGGACAGTAACAGATACGCAGTATTTT
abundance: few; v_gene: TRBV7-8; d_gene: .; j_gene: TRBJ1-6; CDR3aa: CASSLAVGSYNSPLHF; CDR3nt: TGTGCCAGCAGCTTAGCAGTCGGCTCCTATAATTCACCCCTCCACTTT
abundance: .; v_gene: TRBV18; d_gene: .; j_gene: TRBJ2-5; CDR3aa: CASSPVGQETQYF; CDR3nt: TGTGCCAGCTCACCAGTCGGCCAAGAGACCCAGTACTTC
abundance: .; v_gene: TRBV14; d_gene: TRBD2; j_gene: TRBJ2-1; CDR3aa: CASSRTSGRHGEQFF; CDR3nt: TGTGCCAGCAGCCGGACTAGCGGGAGACACGGTGAGCAGTTCTTC
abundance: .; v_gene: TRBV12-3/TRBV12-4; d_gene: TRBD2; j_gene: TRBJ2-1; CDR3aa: CASRLAGGYEQFF; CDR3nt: TGTGCCAGCAGGCTAGCGGGAGGTTATGAGCAGTTCTTC
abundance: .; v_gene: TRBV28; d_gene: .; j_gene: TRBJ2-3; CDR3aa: CASTGSTDTQYF; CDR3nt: TGTGCCAGCACAGGGAGCACAGATACGCAGTATTTT
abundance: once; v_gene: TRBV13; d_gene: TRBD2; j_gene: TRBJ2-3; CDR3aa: CASSARTSGSTDTQYF; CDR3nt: TGTGCCAGCAGCGCGAGGACTAGCGGGAGTACAGATACGCAGTATTTT
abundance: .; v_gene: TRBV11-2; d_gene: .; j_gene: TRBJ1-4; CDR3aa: CASSLRNRPTNEKLFF; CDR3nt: TGTGCCAGCAGCTTACGGAACAGGCCAACTAATGAAAAACTGTTTTTT
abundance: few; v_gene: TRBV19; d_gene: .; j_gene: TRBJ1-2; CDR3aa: CASSIELEGLYGYTF; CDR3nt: TGTGCCAGTAGTATCGAGTTGGAGGGTTTATATGGCTACACCTTC
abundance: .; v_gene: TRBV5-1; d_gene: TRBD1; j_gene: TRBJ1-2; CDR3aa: CASSLDQGGYGYTF; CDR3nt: TGCGCCAGCAGCTTGGACCAGGGGGGCTATGGCTACACCTTC
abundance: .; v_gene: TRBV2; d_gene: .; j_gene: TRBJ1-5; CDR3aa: CASSAGLQPQHF; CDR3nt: TGTGCCAGCAGTGCCGGACTCCAGCCCCAGCATTTT
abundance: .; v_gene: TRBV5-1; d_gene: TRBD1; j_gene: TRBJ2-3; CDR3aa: CASSLGGTFTDTQYF; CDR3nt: TGCGCCAGCAGCTTAGGGGGCACTTTCACAGATACGCAGTATTTT
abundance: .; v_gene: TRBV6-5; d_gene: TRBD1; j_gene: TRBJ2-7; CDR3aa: CASSPTGGFYEQYF; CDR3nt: TGTGCCAGCAGCCCGACAGGGGGCTTCTACGAGCAGTACTTC
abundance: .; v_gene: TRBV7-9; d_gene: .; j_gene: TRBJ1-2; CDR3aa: CASSQQRDYGYTF; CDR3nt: TGTGCCAGCAGCCAACAGAGGGACTATGGCTACACCTTC
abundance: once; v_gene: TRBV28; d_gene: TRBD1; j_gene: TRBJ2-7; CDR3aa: CASRKDREVF; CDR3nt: TGTGCCAGCAGAAAGGACAGGGAAGTCTTC
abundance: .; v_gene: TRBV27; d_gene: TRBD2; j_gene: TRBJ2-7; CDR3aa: CASSFLAGGVLYEQYF; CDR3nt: TGTGCCAGCAGTTTCCTAGCGGGTGGTGTGCTCTACGAGCAGTACTTC
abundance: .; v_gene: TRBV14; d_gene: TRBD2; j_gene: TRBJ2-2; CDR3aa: CASSRLRTSGTGELFF; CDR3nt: TGTGCCAGCAGCCGGTTAAGGACTAGCGGCACCGGGGAGCTGTTTTTT
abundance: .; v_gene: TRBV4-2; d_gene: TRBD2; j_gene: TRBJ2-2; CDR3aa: CASSQGFLGRDVGELFF; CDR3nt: TGTGCCAGCAGCCAAGGCTTCCTCGGGAGGGACGTCGGGGAGCTGTTTTTT
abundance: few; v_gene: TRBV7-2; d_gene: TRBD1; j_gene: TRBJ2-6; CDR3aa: CASSFGQGYSGANVLTF; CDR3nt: TGTGCCAGCAGCTTTGGACAGGGATACTCTGGGGCCAACGTCCTGACTTTC
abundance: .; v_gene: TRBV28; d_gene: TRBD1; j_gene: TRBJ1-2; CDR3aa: CASSPPDRGYGYTF; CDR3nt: TGTGCCAGCAGTCCTCCTGACAGGGGATATGGCTACACCTTC
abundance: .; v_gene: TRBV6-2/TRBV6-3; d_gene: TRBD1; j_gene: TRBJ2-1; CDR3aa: CASRPPGQGTYNEQFF; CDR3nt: TGTGCCAGCAGACCTCCGGGACAGGGAACCTACAATGAGCAGTTCTTC
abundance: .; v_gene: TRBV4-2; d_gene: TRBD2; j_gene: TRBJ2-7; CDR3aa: CASSQDVASGRSEQYF; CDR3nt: TGTGCCAGCAGCCAAGATGTAGCTAGCGGGAGGAGCGAGCAGTACTTC
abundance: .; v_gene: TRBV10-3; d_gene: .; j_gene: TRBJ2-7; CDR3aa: CAIRAGTHYEQYF; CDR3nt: TGTGCCATCAGGGCCGGGACTCACTACGAGCAGTACTTC
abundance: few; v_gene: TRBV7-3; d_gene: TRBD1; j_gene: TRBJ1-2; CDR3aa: CASSPSSGQRGYGYTF; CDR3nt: TGTGCCAGCAGCCCTTCATCGGGACAGCGTGGCTATGGCTACACCTTC
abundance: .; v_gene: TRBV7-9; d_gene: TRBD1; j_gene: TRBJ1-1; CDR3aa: CASSPPRDRIEAFF; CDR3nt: TGTGCCAGCAGCCCCCCCCGGGACAGAATTGAAGCTTTCTTT
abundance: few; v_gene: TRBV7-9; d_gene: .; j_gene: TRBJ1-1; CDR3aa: CASVAGGLNTEAFF; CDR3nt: TGTGCCAGCGTCGCTGGGGGCCTAAACACTGAAGCTTTCTTT
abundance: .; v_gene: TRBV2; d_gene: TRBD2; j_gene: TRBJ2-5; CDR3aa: CASSPGLAGLETQYF; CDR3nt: TGTGCCAGCAGTCCTGGACTAGCGGGACTAGAGACCCAGTACTTC
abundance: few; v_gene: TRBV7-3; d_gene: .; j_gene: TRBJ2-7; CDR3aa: CASSLIALGEQYF; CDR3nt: TGTGCCAGCAGCTTAATTGCTCTCGGCGAGCAGTACTTC
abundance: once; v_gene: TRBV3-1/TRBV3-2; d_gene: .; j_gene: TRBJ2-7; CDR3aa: CASSQGRAWGLSYEQYF; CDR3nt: TGTGCCAGCAGCCAAGGTCGGGCTTGGGGACTCTCCTACGAGCAGTACTTC
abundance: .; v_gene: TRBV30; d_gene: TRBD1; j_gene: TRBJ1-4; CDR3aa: CAWGTGLTNEKLFF; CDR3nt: TGTGCCTGGGGGACAGGGCTAACTAATGAAAAACTGTTTTTT
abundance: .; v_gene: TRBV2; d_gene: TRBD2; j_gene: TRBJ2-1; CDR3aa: CASSDLGLAGERYNEQFF; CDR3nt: TGTGCCAGCAGTGATCTGGGACTAGCGGGAGAGAGGTACAATGAGCAGTTCTTC
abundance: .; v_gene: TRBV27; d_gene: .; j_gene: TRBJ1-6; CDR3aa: CASSFLQTNSPLHF; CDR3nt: TGTGCCAGCAGTTTTCTACAGACTAATTCACCCCTCCACTTT
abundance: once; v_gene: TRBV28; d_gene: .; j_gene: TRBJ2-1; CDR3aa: CASSLISGSYNEQFF; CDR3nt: TGTGCCAGCAGCCTTATCAGTGGCTCCTACAATGAGCAGTTCTTC
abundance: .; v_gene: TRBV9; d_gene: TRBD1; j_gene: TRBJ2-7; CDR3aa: CASSPPGTAVYEQYF; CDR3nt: TGTGCCAGCAGCCCCCCAGGGACAGCAGTCTACGAGCAGTACTTC